The rows below give T cell receptor beta chains drawn from one sample of a study of CD8 T cells in Susac syndrome. TCRdb itself ran the immunoSEQ multiplex PCR reads through MiXCR, one entry per CDR3 protein. Among fewer than 200,000 distinct CDR3 sequences listed, under 95% were seen once. The material sequenced was CD4+ T cells from PBMCs. These TCRs come from a human donor in good health. Both conserved end residues are part of each CDR3. Fields, in order: clone size, J gene, D gene, V gene, CDR3 DNA, CDR3 protein. D genes are given only for firm matches. Rows may omit the clone size; those that give it use once, few, many or a size class.

abundance: once
j_gene: TRBJ2-7
d_gene: .
v_gene: TRBV18
CDR3nt: TGTGCCAGCTCACCCCGACCGGAGAGCTACGAGCAGTACTTC
CDR3aa: CASSPRPESYEQYF

abundance: .
j_gene: TRBJ1-5
d_gene: TRBD1
v_gene: TRBV7-8
CDR3nt: TGTGCCAGCAGCTTGGACAGGGGGTTAAATCAGCCCCAGCATTTT
CDR3aa: CASSLDRGLNQPQHF

abundance: .
j_gene: TRBJ2-4
d_gene: TRBD2
v_gene: TRBV15
CDR3nt: TGTGCCACCAGCAGAGATGTAAGCGGGGGGCCCAAAAACATTCAGTACTTC
CDR3aa: CATSRDVSGGPKNIQYF

abundance: .
j_gene: TRBJ2-3
d_gene: .
v_gene: TRBV5-1
CDR3nt: TGCGCCAGCAGCTCCGCGGCCGGGGGGCCCTCAGATACGCAGTATTTT
CDR3aa: CASSSAAGGPSDTQYF

abundance: .
j_gene: TRBJ2-7
d_gene: .
v_gene: TRBV4-1
CDR3nt: TGCGCCAGCAGCCAAGAGGGGAGGTGGAAAGTACCCCTAGGGCAGTACTTC
CDR3aa: CASSQEGRWKVPLGQYF

abundance: .
j_gene: TRBJ2-3
d_gene: TRBD1
v_gene: TRBV7-2
CDR3nt: TGTGCCAGCACCAGGACAGGAACAGATACGCAGTATTTT
CDR3aa: CASTRTGTDTQYF

abundance: .
j_gene: TRBJ1-3
d_gene: .
v_gene: TRBV7-9
CDR3nt: TGTGCCAGCAGCTTAGGGTCGACTGGAAACACCATATATTTT
CDR3aa: CASSLGSTGNTIYF

abundance: .
j_gene: TRBJ2-7
d_gene: .
v_gene: TRBV27
CDR3nt: TGTGCCAGCAGCTCACGAGGGCCCGTGGGGGAGCAGTACTTC
CDR3aa: CASSSRGPVGEQYF

abundance: .
j_gene: TRBJ1-3
d_gene: .
v_gene: TRBV9
CDR3nt: TGTGCCAGCAGCGCGACAGGTTCTGGAAACACCATATATTTT
CDR3aa: CASSATGSGNTIYF

abundance: .
j_gene: TRBJ2-4
d_gene: .
v_gene: TRBV12-3/TRBV12-4
CDR3nt: TGTGCCAGCAGTCCAACCGGGACGAAGGGGAACATTCAGTACTTC
CDR3aa: CASSPTGTKGNIQYF

abundance: .
j_gene: TRBJ2-3
d_gene: .
v_gene: TRBV5-1
CDR3nt: TGCGCCAGCAGCTTGTTCGTGGGGGACACAGATACGCAGTATTTT
CDR3aa: CASSLFVGDTDTQYF

abundance: .
j_gene: TRBJ2-5
d_gene: .
v_gene: TRBV28
CDR3nt: TGTGCCAGCAGCCGTTTCAGGGAAGAGACCCAGTACTTC
CDR3aa: CASSRFREETQYF

abundance: .
j_gene: TRBJ2-3
d_gene: .
v_gene: TRBV29-1
CDR3nt: TGCAGCGTTAACGTGGGACTCACAGATACGCAGTATTTT
CDR3aa: CSVNVGLTDTQYF

abundance: .
j_gene: TRBJ1-1
d_gene: .
v_gene: TRBV7-3
CDR3nt: TGTGCCAGCAGCCCCGGGACGTCACCAGCTTTCTTT
CDR3aa: CASSPGTSPAFF

abundance: .
j_gene: TRBJ1-6
d_gene: TRBD1
v_gene: TRBV19
CDR3nt: TGTGCCAGTAGTCCACAGGGGACCGCGGATTCACCCCTCCACTTT
CDR3aa: CASSPQGTADSPLHF

abundance: .
j_gene: TRBJ2-4
d_gene: TRBD2
v_gene: TRBV12-3/TRBV12-4
CDR3nt: TGTGCCAGCAGTTTAAAAGCGGGGGGGCACAAAAACATTCAGTACTTC
CDR3aa: CASSLKAGGHKNIQYF

abundance: .
j_gene: TRBJ1-5
d_gene: TRBD1
v_gene: TRBV12-3/TRBV12-4
CDR3nt: TGTGCCAGCAGTTTAACCGGGACAGGAAGCAATCAGCCCCAGCATTTT
CDR3aa: CASSLTGTGSNQPQHF

abundance: .
j_gene: TRBJ1-1
d_gene: .
v_gene: TRBV7-9
CDR3nt: TGTGCCAGCAGCTTGTCCCGGGCTACTGAAGCTTTCTTT
CDR3aa: CASSLSRATEAFF

abundance: .
j_gene: TRBJ1-4
d_gene: .
v_gene: TRBV5-1
CDR3nt: TGCGCCAGCAGCTTACCCGACCCCTACGGAAAACTGTTTTTT
CDR3aa: CASSLPDPYGKLFF

abundance: .
j_gene: TRBJ2-1
d_gene: .
v_gene: TRBV6-1
CDR3nt: TGTGCCAGCAGTGACCTCGGGGGCAAACTCGTCCCCCATGAGCAGTTCTTC
CDR3aa: CASSDLGGKLVPHEQFF

abundance: .
j_gene: TRBJ1-1
d_gene: .
v_gene: TRBV28
CDR3nt: TGTGCCAGCAGTCGGGGGGGACCGACCGAAGCTTTCTTT
CDR3aa: CASSRGGPTEAFF

abundance: .
j_gene: TRBJ2-2
d_gene: TRBD2
v_gene: TRBV27
CDR3nt: TGTGCCAGCAGTTTTACGGGACTAGCGGGGGGGCCCCGGGAGCTGTTTTTT
CDR3aa: CASSFTGLAGGPRELFF

abundance: once
j_gene: TRBJ1-1
d_gene: .
v_gene: TRBV29-1
CDR3nt: TGCAGCGCCGAGGGGGAGGGATTAGGAAACACTGAAGCTTTCTTT
CDR3aa: CSAEGEGLGNTEAFF

abundance: once
j_gene: TRBJ2-3
d_gene: .
v_gene: TRBV29-1
CDR3nt: TGCAGCGTTGCCGCTAGCACAGATACGCAGTATTTT
CDR3aa: CSVAASTDTQYF

abundance: .
j_gene: TRBJ2-1
d_gene: .
v_gene: TRBV7-9
CDR3nt: TGTGCCAGCAGCTTCGGCAGCAGCACCTACAATGAGCAGTTCTTC
CDR3aa: CASSFGSSTYNEQFF

abundance: .
j_gene: TRBJ1-1
d_gene: TRBD1
v_gene: TRBV7-9
CDR3nt: TGTGCCAGCAGCTTAGCCATCGGGACAGGGGGCACTGAAGCTTTCTTT
CDR3aa: CASSLAIGTGGTEAFF

abundance: .
j_gene: TRBJ2-1
d_gene: .
v_gene: TRBV7-9
CDR3nt: TGTGCCAGCAGCTTAGTCCAGGGCCACAATGAGCAGTTCTTC
CDR3aa: CASSLVQGHNEQFF

abundance: .
j_gene: TRBJ1-1
d_gene: .
v_gene: TRBV9
CDR3nt: TGTGCCAGCAGCGTAGTAAACACTGAAGCTTTCTTT
CDR3aa: CASSVVNTEAFF

abundance: .
j_gene: TRBJ2-3
d_gene: .
v_gene: TRBV5-1
CDR3nt: TGCGCCAGCAGCTTGGGCACTAGTGGAGATACGCAGTATTTT
CDR3aa: CASSLGTSGDTQYF

abundance: .
j_gene: TRBJ1-2
d_gene: .
v_gene: TRBV2
CDR3nt: TGTGCCAGCAGTGAACGGCTCCTCTATGGCTACACCTTC
CDR3aa: CASSERLLYGYTF

abundance: .
j_gene: TRBJ2-5
d_gene: TRBD1
v_gene: TRBV6-2/TRBV6-3
CDR3nt: TGTGCCAGCAGTCAGACAGGGTCCCAAGAGACCCAGTACTTC
CDR3aa: CASSQTGSQETQYF

abundance: .
j_gene: TRBJ1-3
d_gene: .
v_gene: TRBV15
CDR3nt: TGTGCCACCAGCAGAGATTGGCAGGGCACTGGAAACACCATATATTTT
CDR3aa: CATSRDWQGTGNTIYF

abundance: .
j_gene: TRBJ2-3
d_gene: TRBD1
v_gene: TRBV11-2
CDR3nt: TGTGCCAGCAGTCCCGGGACAGGGGGTGATACGCAGTATTTT
CDR3aa: CASSPGTGGDTQYF

abundance: .
j_gene: TRBJ1-2
d_gene: .
v_gene: TRBV12-3/TRBV12-4
CDR3nt: TGTGCCAGCAGTCGCAATTCTTATGGCTACACCTTC
CDR3aa: CASSRNSYGYTF

abundance: .
j_gene: TRBJ1-2
d_gene: .
v_gene: TRBV6-5
CDR3nt: TGTGCCAGCAGGGGAGACCCAGGCTACACCTTC
CDR3aa: CASRGDPGYTF

abundance: .
j_gene: TRBJ2-1
d_gene: TRBD1
v_gene: TRBV5-4
CDR3nt: TGTGCCAGCAGCTTGGAGGGACAGGGGAGGAATGAGCAGTTCTTC
CDR3aa: CASSLEGQGRNEQFF

abundance: .
j_gene: TRBJ2-2
d_gene: .
v_gene: TRBV12-3/TRBV12-4
CDR3nt: TGTGCCAGCAGAATTGGGGTCAGGGAGCTGTTTTTT
CDR3aa: CASRIGVRELFF

abundance: once
j_gene: TRBJ1-5
d_gene: .
v_gene: TRBV28
CDR3nt: TGTGCCAGCAGTTTTGCGGGGACCAATCAGCCCCAGCATTTT
CDR3aa: CASSFAGTNQPQHF

abundance: .
j_gene: TRBJ2-7
d_gene: .
v_gene: TRBV29-1
CDR3nt: TGCAGCGTTGTTTCGGGACGGAGTAGCGACGAGCAGTACTTC
CDR3aa: CSVVSGRSSDEQYF

abundance: .
j_gene: TRBJ2-7
d_gene: .
v_gene: TRBV20-1
CDR3nt: TGCAGTGCTAGGTCCCCGCCTCCTTCGGGTCGAACCTACGAGCAGTACTTC
CDR3aa: CSARSPPPSGRTYEQYF

abundance: .
j_gene: TRBJ2-7
d_gene: .
v_gene: TRBV29-1
CDR3nt: TGCAGCGTTCCGGGGCACCACGAGCAGTACTTC
CDR3aa: CSVPGHHEQYF

abundance: .
j_gene: TRBJ2-6
d_gene: .
v_gene: TRBV5-6
CDR3nt: TGTGCCAGCACCCCGCGGAACTCTGGGGCCAACGTCCTGACTTTC
CDR3aa: CASTPRNSGANVLTF

abundance: .
j_gene: TRBJ1-1
d_gene: .
v_gene: TRBV20-1
CDR3nt: TGCAGTGCTAGAGATGGAGGAGACACTGAAGCTTTCTTT
CDR3aa: CSARDGGDTEAFF

abundance: .
j_gene: TRBJ2-7
d_gene: .
v_gene: TRBV5-4
CDR3nt: TGTGCCAGCAGCCCGGAAGGGGCGGACTACGAGCAGTACTTC
CDR3aa: CASSPEGADYEQYF

abundance: .
j_gene: TRBJ1-1
d_gene: .
v_gene: TRBV18
CDR3nt: TGTGCCAGCTCACCGGTTCGAGGCAGGGGCCGCGTGGGGGAAGCTTTCTTT
CDR3aa: CASSPVRGRGRVGEAFF

abundance: .
j_gene: TRBJ2-5
d_gene: TRBD2
v_gene: TRBV28
CDR3nt: TGTGCCAGCAGTTACTGGACTAGCGGGGGTCAAGAGACCCAGTACTTC
CDR3aa: CASSYWTSGGQETQYF

abundance: once
j_gene: TRBJ2-1
d_gene: .
v_gene: TRBV28
CDR3nt: TGTGCCAGCAGTTCTGCCAGTAGAAGCTCCTACAATGAGCAGTTCTTC
CDR3aa: CASSSASRSSYNEQFF

abundance: .
j_gene: TRBJ1-4
d_gene: .
v_gene: TRBV29-1
CDR3nt: TGCAGCGCCCGAAGGCAGGATTCAAATGAAAAACTGTTTTTT
CDR3aa: CSARRQDSNEKLFF

abundance: .
j_gene: TRBJ1-2
d_gene: .
v_gene: TRBV15
CDR3nt: TGTGCCACCAGTCTCAACGGCCTAAACGCGGGCTACACCTTC
CDR3aa: CATSLNGLNAGYTF

abundance: once
j_gene: TRBJ1-5
d_gene: TRBD1
v_gene: TRBV7-6
CDR3nt: TGTGCCAGCAGCTTGGAGGGACAGGCCCAGCATTTT
CDR3aa: CASSLEGQAQHF

abundance: .
j_gene: TRBJ1-6
d_gene: .
v_gene: TRBV7-3
CDR3nt: TGTGCCAGCAGCTTAAACCCAGGGCTCAATTCACCCCTCCACTTT
CDR3aa: CASSLNPGLNSPLHF